This T cell receptor beta chain was documented in a study of T cell repertoires in cytomegalovirus infection (dated by TCRdb to between 2018 and 2021). About the study as a whole: Peptide stimulations targeted recently identified HLA-C-restricted CMV epitopes, whose presentation resists viral immunomodulation, together with well-studied HLA-B-restricted epitopes. Donor HLA type was relevant to the analysis, as public TCR beta signatures indicated carriage of CMV infection together with the matching HLA type.

Read against the paper, the sample's treatment or condition label means: in vitro stimulation with specific CMV peptide epitopes to enrich CMV-specific T cells. From the cysteine through the phenylalanine, the CDR3 covers 13 amino acids. Solely the CDR3 DNA is kept, with 39 bases framed from the first base. Based on the germline V gene, the CDR1 and CDR2 sequences are MNHNS and SASEGT. At the junction V is shortened by 5 bases and J by 2 bases; bases outside the gene matches: 2. Sequencing was carried out with an Illumina HiSeq 1500. TCRdb handled the public reads itself, with Q25 trimming in fastp and clone calling in MiXCR, and kept productive beta chains. Each entry is one CDR3 protein sequence, shown with its most common DNA and genes. The sample data list just under 500,000 distinct CDR3 sequences, and 30% to 40% of these were observed just once. The top ten constitute roughly 15% of the sample.

Broad study findings and their caveats: In both this cohort and an independent cohort of 352 donors, the cumulative frequency of public TCR beta family members distinguished carriers of CMV infection plus the relevant HLA type. In the ex vivo response, HLA-C-restricted CMV-specific TCR beta clonotypes were dominant, and in two of eight donors the single most frequent clonotype came from this HLA-C-restricted group.

As to this clonotype: The antigen it binds to is not known. One base away there is no much larger clone; base qualities are not given.

This receptor was taken from a human donor in good health (CMV status not recorded). Some clones in this sample may be carry-over from other donors' samples. The specimen was cultured PBMCs, collected from culture after CMV antigen stimulation. The rearrangement combines TRBV6-1 with TRBJ2-7, and 8 junctional nucleotides match TRBD1. CDR3 protein: CASSWGQAYEQYF. The nucleotide sequence reads as follows: TGTGCCAGCAGTTGGGGACAGGCCTACGAGCAGTACTTC.